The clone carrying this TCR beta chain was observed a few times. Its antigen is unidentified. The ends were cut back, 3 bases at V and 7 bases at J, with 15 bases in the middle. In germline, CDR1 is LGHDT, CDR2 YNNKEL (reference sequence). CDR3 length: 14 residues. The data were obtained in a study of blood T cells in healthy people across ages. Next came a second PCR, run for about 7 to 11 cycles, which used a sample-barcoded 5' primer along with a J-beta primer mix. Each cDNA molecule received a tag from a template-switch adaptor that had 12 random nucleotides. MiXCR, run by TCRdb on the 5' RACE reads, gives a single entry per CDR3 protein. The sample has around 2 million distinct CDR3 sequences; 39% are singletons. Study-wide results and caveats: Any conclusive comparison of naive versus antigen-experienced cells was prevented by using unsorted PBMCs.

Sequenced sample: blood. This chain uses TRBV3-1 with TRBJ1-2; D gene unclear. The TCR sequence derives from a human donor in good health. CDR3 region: CASSHLDTPSGYTF. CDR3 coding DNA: TGTGCCAGCAGCCACCTTGACACGCCCAGTGGCTACACCTTC.